A single sample gave rise to the 27 T cell receptor beta chains below, sequenced in a study of T cells expressing NK-cell markers. With the 5' RACE reads reprocessed, TCRdb shows one record per CDR3 protein and no DNA. This specimen shows 130,000 to 150,000 distinct CDR3 sequences; the ten leading clones hold about 12%. The sequencing sample was made of blood T cells: a sorted CD56 or NKG2C T cell subset, CD4+ or CD8+ T cells, or bulk PBMC T cells (not recorded which). Every receptor here comes from a man aged 18 to 30 in good health.

J is TRBJ2-3 and V is TRBV12-3 or TRBV12-4. There are 13 residues in the CDR3. The CDR3 protein is CASSPRPSPPEYF.

V and J are TRBV12-3 or TRBV12-4 and TRBJ1-2. The CDR3 extends over 11 amino acids. CDR3 residues: CASSPGLGYTF.

The CDR3 region is CASGLGGINQPQHF. V and J are TRBV7-9 and TRBJ1-5; there is no DNA to check the TCRdb D call of TRBD1. The CDR3 covers 14 residues. Germline values: CDR1 SEHNR, CDR2 FQNEAQ (reference sequence).

The rearrangement links TRBV7-8 to TRBJ2-3. The CDR3 has 14 residues. Germline CDR1 reads SGHVS; CDR2 reads FQNEAQ. CDR3 sequence: CASSLVALADTQYF.

This chain joins TRBV25-1 and TRBJ2-3; the TCRdb D gene call, TRBD2, has no DNA to confirm it. Germline CDR1 is MGHDK and CDR2 is SYGVNS. The CDR3 has 15 residues. The CDR3 here is CASSERLADTDTQYF. Using reference TRBV25-1 and TRBJ2-3 for the parts outside the CDR3, the full variable domain is EADIYQTPRYLVIGTGKKITLECSQTMGHDKMYWYQQDPGMELHLIHYSYGVNSTEKGDLSSESTVSRIRTEHFPLTLESARPSHTSQYLCASSERLADTDTQYFGPGTRLTVL.

V and J are TRBV3-1 and TRBJ2-2; no DNA is available, so the TRBD1 call from TCRdb remains unchecked. The CDR3 runs 19 residues. Germline-derived CDR1 and CDR2 are LGHDT and YNNKEL (reference sequence). The CDR3 loop is CASSPHLPAHPSNTGELFF. Together with reference TRBV3-1 and TRBJ2-2, the CDR3 gives the full variable domain: DTAVSQTPKYLVTQMGNDKSIKCEQNLGHDTMYWYKQDSKKFLKIMFSYNNKELIINETVPNRFSPKSPDKAHLNLHINSLELGDSAVYFCASSPHLPAHPSNTGELFFGEGSRLTVL.

The chain combines TRBV7-8 with TRBJ2-3; as DNA is missing, the TRBD2 call by TCRdb cannot be tested. Per the germline V gene, CDR1 is SGHVS and CDR2 is FQNEAQ. This CDR3 contains 13 residues. CDR3 region: CASSRAGLDTQYF.

V and J are TRBV12-3 or TRBV12-4 and TRBJ1-1. The CDR3 is 14 amino acids. The chain's CDR3 is CASSSRVGNTEAFF.

The V and J genes are TRBV4-3 and TRBJ2-7; TCRdb calls TRBD1, which cannot be checked without DNA. The germline gives CDR1 LGHNA, CDR2 YSLEER. This CDR3 is 16 amino acids long. The CDR3 reads CASSQDEGRGSYEQYF.

This chain uses TRBV19 with TRBJ1-4; TCRdb lists TRBD1, though no DNA is available to test this call. Germline-derived CDR1 and CDR2 are LNHDA and SQIVND (reference sequence). The CDR3 runs to 18 residues. CDR3 residues: CASSMTGQPNPGGEKLFF. The variable domain in full, completed from reference TRBV19 and TRBJ1-4, reads DGGITQSPKYLFRKEGQNVTLSCEQNLNHDAMYWYRQDPGQGLRLIYYSQIVNDFQKGDIAEGYSVSREKKESFPLTVTSAQKNPTAFYLCASSMTGQPNPGGEKLFFGSGTQLSVL.

The V and J genes are TRBV20-1 and TRBJ2-7. Germline V gene data show CDR1 as DFQATT and CDR2 as SNEGSKA (reference sequence). The CDR3 sequence is 14 residues long. CDR3 sequence reads: CSARGSGGPYEQYF.

The V gene is TRBV4-3, the J gene TRBJ2-1; TCRdb designates TRBD1, a call that cannot be tested without DNA. This CDR3 spans 15 amino acids. Germline loops: CDR1 LGHNA, CDR2 YSLEER. This CDR3 is CASSQVRGPYNEQFF.

This chain links TRBV3-1 with TRBJ1-1. CDR1 and CDR2 from the germline V gene are LGHDT and YNNKEL (reference sequence). The CDR3 contains 15 residues. The CDR3 sequence is CASSQDWPASSEAFF.

The chain joins TRBV20-1 to TRBJ2-3; TCRdb picks TRBD2, but there is no DNA to check that call. CDR3 length: 13 amino acids. Germline V gene lookup returns CDR1 DFQATT and CDR2 SNEGSKA (reference sequence). The CDR3 is CSASFLRGDTQYF.

The V call is TRBV2, the J call TRBJ2-1; TCRdb selects TRBD2, and the lack of DNA leaves this call unchecked. The CDR3 loop spans 16 amino acids. Germline CDR1 and CDR2: SNHLY and FYNNEI. CDR3 protein: CASSGAGTSGSQSQFF.

The CDR3 protein is CASSLGGTSPLSSYNEQFF. The chain carries TRBV13 and TRBJ2-1; TCRdb selects TRBD2, and the lack of DNA leaves this call unchecked. Germline lookup yields CDR1 PRHDT and CDR2 FYEKMQ (reference sequence). The CDR3 is made up of 19 amino acids.

The chain uses TRBV7-9 and TRBJ1-3; the D call of TRBD1 rests on TCRdb alone, since no DNA is present to check it. The germline V gene encodes CDR1 SEHNR and CDR2 FQNEAQ (reference sequence). The CDR3 runs to 16 residues. CDR3 sequence: CAREETHRLAGNTIYF.

The V gene is TRBV7-6, the J gene TRBJ2-3; the TCRdb call, TRBD2, lacks DNA for checking. This CDR3 contains 16 residues. Per the germline V gene, CDR1 is SGHVS and CDR2 is FNYEAQ. This CDR3 reads CASSLASVADTDTQYF.

According to its frequency, this clonotype is large (0.1 to 1%). The V gene is TRBV29-1, the J gene TRBJ1-3; TCRdb's D call, TRBD1, is unchecked because there is no DNA. CDR3 length: 15 residues. Per germline, CDR1 SQVTM and CDR2 ANQGSEA. The CDR3 loop is CSVDGTGDSGNTIYF.

The rearrangement joins TRBV7-6 to TRBJ2-1; TCRdb's D gene call, TRBD2, goes unchecked for lack of DNA. Germline-derived CDR1 and CDR2 are SGHVS and FNYEAQ. The CDR3 has 15 residues. CDR3 loop: CASSPSGKSYNEQFF.

CDR3 loop: CASSQEGGNLPQPQHF. The rearrangement links TRBV4-2 to TRBJ1-5. The germline V gene has CDR1 LGHNA and CDR2 YNFKEQ. CDR3 size: 16 residues.

J is TRBJ2-1 and V is TRBV27; TCRdb outputs TRBD1, but without DNA this stays unchecked. The CDR3 extends over 13 amino acids. CDR1 is MNHEY, CDR2 SMNVEV, per germline (reference sequence). CDR3 amino acids: CASSWTDLNEQFF.

The genes are TRBV29-1 and TRBJ2-2. There are 13 residues in the CDR3. Per the germline V gene, CDR1 is SQVTM and CDR2 is ANQGSEA. CDR3 residues: CSVERENTGELFF.

The chain links TRBV27 to TRBJ2-1; TCRdb indicates TRBD2, and absent DNA this call remains unverified. CDR3 length: 18 residues. Germline CDR1 MNHEY, CDR2 SMNVEV (reference sequence). CDR3 residues: CASSPKTNSEGAYNEQFF.

The rearrangement uses TRBV7-8 and TRBJ2-1; no DNA is available, so the TRBD2 call from TCRdb remains unchecked. This CDR3 is 16 amino acids long. Germline V gene data show CDR1 as SGHVS and CDR2 as FQNEAQ. The CDR3 reads CASSSVAGGPVDEQFF.

V usage is TRBV9 and J usage is TRBJ2-7; TCRdb returns TRBD2, unconfirmable since there is no DNA. CDR3 size: 18 residues. The germline V gene has CDR1 SGDLS and CDR2 YYNGEE. CDR3 sequence: CASSANQEGTSANYEQYF.

The V gene is TRBV5-1, the J gene TRBJ2-1; TCRdb indicates TRBD2, and absent DNA this call remains unverified. CDR1 is SGHRS and CDR2 is YFSETQ in the germline V gene. CDR3 length: 17 amino acids. CDR3 residues: CASSLGSGPPLNNEQFF. Supplemented by reference TRBV5-1 and TRBJ2-1, the full variable domain reads KAGVTQTPRYLIKTRGQQVTLSCSPISGHRSVSWYQQTPGQGLQFLFEYFSETQRNKGNFPGRFSGRQFSNSRSEMNVSTLELGDSALYLCASSLGSGPPLNNEQFFGPGTRLTVL.